Listed below are T cell receptor beta chains from one sample, sequenced in a study of regulatory T cells in long-lasting Graves disease. TCRdb independently ran MiXCR on the multiplex PCR reads; one entry per CDR3 protein. Of roughly 430,000 distinct CDR3 sequences listed, approximately 22% are singletons. The material was peripheral blood mononuclear cells (PBMCs), obtained when the disease was refractory, from a patient treated with antithyroid drugs. The receptors were sampled from a female donor with Graves disease. CDR3s leave out the opening cysteine and the closing phenylalanine or tryptophan. A D gene is named only where the DNA matches it firmly. The size of a clone is reported for some rows only, either as once, few or many, or as a class for expanded clones.

TRBV15	.	TRBJ2-3	TRBD2	ATSRDKTSGSTDTQY
TRBV6-5	.	TRBJ2-7	.	ASSCDFDFEQY
TRBV11-2	many	TRBJ1-1	.	ASSADSSNTEAF
TRBV10-3	many	TRBJ2-2	.	AISESGNTGELF
TRBV2	many	TRBJ2-7	TRBD1	ASSWTGVSYEQY
TRBV12-3/TRBV12-4	many	TRBJ1-2	.	ASSLGEGRVRGYT
TRBV28	many	TRBJ1-1	.	ASSLENLRTEAF
TRBV19	few	TRBJ2-5	TRBD2	ASSGAAGVGETQY
TRBV7-2	.	TRBJ2-7	TRBD1	ASSSRGQGREQY
TRBV11-2	.	TRBJ2-6	TRBD1	ASSPLPGTGPTGANVLT
TRBV9	.	TRBJ2-7	.	ASSVGITETYEQY
TRBV3-1	many	TRBJ1-1	TRBD1	ASSPRDRGTEAF
TRBV7-8	.	TRBJ2-2	.	ASSPLGRNTGELF
TRBV27	few	TRBJ1-5	TRBD1	ASRGQGTTGGQPQH
TRBV6-1	many	TRBJ2-7	TRBD2	ASTLRGVEQY
TRBV20-1	many	TRBJ2-7	.	SASEQGAEQY
TRBV5-1	many	TRBJ1-6	.	ASSLAGKGSDNSPLH
TRBV9	many	TRBJ1-4	TRBD1	ASSGQGAFATNEKLF
TRBV28	many	TRBJ2-7	.	ASSGAPPYEQY
TRBV6-5	once	TRBJ1-6	.	ASSYDATAPLH
TRBV7-8	many	TRBJ1-1	.	ASSLEGPGGEAF
TRBV28	many	TRBJ1-5	TRBD1	ASRVPGQSNQPQH
TRBV15	.	TRBJ2-3	.	ATSRLGTDTQY
TRBV28	many	TRBJ2-5	.	ATEGGQETQY
TRBV28	many	TRBJ1-5	.	ASSLWDGSNQPQH
TRBV27	many	TRBJ2-7	TRBD2	ASSFRPGTSGSIYEQY
TRBV28	many	TRBJ2-4	.	ASSSGSPSAKNIQY
TRBV28	many	TRBJ1-1	.	ASSLSGGEAF
TRBV2	.	TRBJ1-2	TRBD1	ASSVDRTNYGYT